The subject of this entry is one T cell receptor (beta chain). Its antigen is not identified. This table comes from immunoSEQ multiplex PCR, and its TCRdb copy is limited to in-frame clones, with some not included. The table lists 130,000 or so clones, about 90% of them singletons. The data were taken from a study of T cell responses to AZD1222 COVID-19 vaccine. Study results and limitations: The sample set comprised mostly white British donors with more females, and clonal diversity was possibly underestimated. Baseline antibody screening turned up just a handful of seropositive AZD1222 recipients. Researchers took repertoire samples only after the peak T cell response had come.

CDR1 is LGHNA, CDR2 YSLEER, per germline. V lost 1 base to trimming and J lost 7 bases, with 15 bases between them. The CDR3 loop spans 15 amino acids. This specimen was peripheral blood, taken 28 days after the second AZD1222 dose. The chain links TRBV4-3 to TRBJ2-3; D possibly corresponds to TRBD2 (5 bases). This receptor was obtained from an adult who received the AZD1222 COVID-19 vaccine. The DNA of the CDR3 is TGCGCCAGCAGCCAAGGGATGGGGAGAGGGAATACGCAGTATTTT. It translates to CASSQGMGRGNTQYF.